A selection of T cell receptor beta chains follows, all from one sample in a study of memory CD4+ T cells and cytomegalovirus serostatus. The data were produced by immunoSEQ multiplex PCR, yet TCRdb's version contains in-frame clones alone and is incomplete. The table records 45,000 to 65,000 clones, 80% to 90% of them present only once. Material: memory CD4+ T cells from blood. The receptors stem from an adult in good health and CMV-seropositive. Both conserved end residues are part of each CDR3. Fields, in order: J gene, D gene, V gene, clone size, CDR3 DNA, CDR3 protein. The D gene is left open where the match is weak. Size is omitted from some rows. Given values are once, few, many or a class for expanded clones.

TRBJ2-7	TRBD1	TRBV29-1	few	TGCAGCGTGACAGGGGGCGGGTATGGGGTCTACGAGCAGTACTTC	CSVTGGGYGVYEQYF
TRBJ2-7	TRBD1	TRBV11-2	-	TGTGCCAGCAGCTTTAACAGGGGCTACGAGCAGTACTTC	CASSFNRGYEQYF
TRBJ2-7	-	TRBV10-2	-	TGCGCCAGCGCATCGGACAGATACGAGCAGTACTTC	CASASDRYEQYF
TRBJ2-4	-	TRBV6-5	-	TGTGCCAGCAGTAGCCGTGGGAACATTCAGTACTTC	CASSSRGNIQYF
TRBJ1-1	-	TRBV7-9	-	TGTGCCAGCAGCCCCAGGGACCGACCGTACACTGAAGCTTTCTTT	CASSPRDRPYTEAFF
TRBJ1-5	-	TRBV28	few	TGTGCCAGCAGCCGTCTGAATCAGCCCCAGCATTTT	CASSRLNQPQHF
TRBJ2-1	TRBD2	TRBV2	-	TGTGCCAGCACCGACTTCGGGGGGGAATACAATGAGCAGTTCTTC	CASTDFGGEYNEQFF
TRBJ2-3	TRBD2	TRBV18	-	TGTGCCAGCTCAGCCGAGGGTAGCGGGATGTATACAGATACGCAGTATTTT	CASSAEGSGMYTDTQYF
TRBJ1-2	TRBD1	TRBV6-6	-	TGTGCCAGCAGCCAATCCGACAGGGCTGGCTACACCTTC	CASSQSDRAGYTF
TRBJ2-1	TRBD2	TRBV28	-	TGTGCCAGCAGCACAGCGGCGCTAGCGGGATGGAAGCAGTTCTTC	CASSTAALAGWKQFF
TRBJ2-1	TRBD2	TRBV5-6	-	TGTGCCAGCAGCGCGAGCGGGAGTATCCCCTACAATGAGCAGTTCTTC	CASSASGSIPYNEQFF
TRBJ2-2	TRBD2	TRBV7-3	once	TGTGCCAGCAGCCCAGTTCCTAGCGGGGTTGTCAGCACCGGGGAGCTGTTTTTT	CASSPVPSGVVSTGELFF
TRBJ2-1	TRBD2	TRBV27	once	TGTGCCAGCAGTTCCCGCGGACTAGCGGGAGTAAGAAATGAGCAGTTCTTC	CASSSRGLAGVRNEQFF
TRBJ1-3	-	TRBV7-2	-	TGTGCCAGCAGCCAACAGAGCTCTGGAAACACCATATATTTT	CASSQQSSGNTIYF
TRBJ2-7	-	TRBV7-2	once	TGTGCCAGCAGCTCTAGGGTTGGGATCGAGCAGTACTTC	CASSSRVGIEQYF
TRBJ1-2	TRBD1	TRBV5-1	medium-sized	TGCGCCAGCAGCTGGGGGACAGGCCGGTCCATAGTGGGAACCTTC	CASSWGTGRSIVGTF
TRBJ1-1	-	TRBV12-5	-	TGTGCTAGTGCCTTTTTCACTGAAGCTTTCTTT	CASAFFTEAFF
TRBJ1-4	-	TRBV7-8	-	TGTGCCAGCAGCCCGAGGGGGGGGCCAACTAATGAAAAACTGTTTTTT	CASSPRGGPTNEKLFF
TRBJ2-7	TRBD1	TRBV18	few	TGTGCCAGCTCACGGACAGGGAACCACGAGCAGTACTTC	CASSRTGNHEQYF
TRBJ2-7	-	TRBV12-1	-	TGTGCCAGCAGCTCCAATCCGGACAGGGGATTCTACGAGCAGTACTTC	CASSSNPDRGFYEQYF
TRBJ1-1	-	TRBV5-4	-	TGTGCCAGCAGCTTGAATAGGGGCAGGGGAGTGAACACTGAAGCTTTCTTT	CASSLNRGRGVNTEAFF
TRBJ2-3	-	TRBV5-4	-	TGTGCCAGCAGTAGACGACAGGGCACAGATACGCAGTATTTT	CASSRRQGTDTQYF
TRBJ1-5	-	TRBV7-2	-	TGTGCCAGCAGCTTACGTCTCGATAGCAATCAGCCCCAGCATTTT	CASSLRLDSNQPQHF
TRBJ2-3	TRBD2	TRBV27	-	TGTGCCAGCAGTAGAGCTAGCGGGGGCCGGAGAGATACGCAGTATTTT	CASSRASGGRRDTQYF
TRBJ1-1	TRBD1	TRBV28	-	TGTGCCAGCACCAACGCCGGGACAGGGATCTCGTTCTTT	CASTNAGTGISFF
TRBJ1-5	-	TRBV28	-	TGTGCCAGCAGTCTGGCGGGGTCCCAGCCCCAGCATTTT	CASSLAGSQPQHF
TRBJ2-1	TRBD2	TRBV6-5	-	TGTGCCAGCAGTTTGTTAGCGGGAGTGGGGGGCAATGAGCAGTTCTTC	CASSLLAGVGGNEQFF
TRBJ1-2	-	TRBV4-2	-	TGTGCCAGCAGCCAAGGTTCCTCCTCAGGCTATGGCTACACCTTC	CASSQGSSSGYGYTF
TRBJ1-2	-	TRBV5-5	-	TGTGCCAGCAGCTTTCTAGACTCTAACTATGGCTACACCTTC	CASSFLDSNYGYTF